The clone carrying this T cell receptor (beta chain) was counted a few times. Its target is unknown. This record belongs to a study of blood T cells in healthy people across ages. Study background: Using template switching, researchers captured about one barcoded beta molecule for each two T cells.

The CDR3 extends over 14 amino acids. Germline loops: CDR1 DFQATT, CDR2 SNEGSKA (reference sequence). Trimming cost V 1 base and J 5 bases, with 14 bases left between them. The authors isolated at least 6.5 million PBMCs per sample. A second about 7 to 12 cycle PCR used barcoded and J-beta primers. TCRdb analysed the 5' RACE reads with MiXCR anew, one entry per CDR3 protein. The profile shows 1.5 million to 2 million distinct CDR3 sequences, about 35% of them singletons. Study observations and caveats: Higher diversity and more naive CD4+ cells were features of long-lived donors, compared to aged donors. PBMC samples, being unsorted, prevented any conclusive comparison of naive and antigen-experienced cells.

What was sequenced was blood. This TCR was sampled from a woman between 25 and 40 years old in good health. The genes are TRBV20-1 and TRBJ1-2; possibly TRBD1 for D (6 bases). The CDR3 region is CSARASDSDYGYTF. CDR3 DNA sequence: TGCAGTGCTAGAGCGTCGGACAGCGATTATGGCTACACCTTC.